This entry concerns a single T cell receptor beta chain. What it binds is unknown. The data are from a study of cytomegalovirus exposure and HLA in healthy donors. Whole-study context: An earlier analysis identified 120 million or so unique TCR beta sequences in 170 million or so T cells. Study results and caveats: The study listed approximately 170 cytomegalovirus-associated TCR beta chains.

PCR used 60 Vbeta primers and 13 Jbeta primers. Produced via immunoSEQ multiplex PCR; TCRdb's table is partial and in-frame only. The repertoire holds some 99,000 clones, roughly four fifths seen once, with roughly 8% in the top ten. This CDR3 is built from 15 residues. V shed 2 bases, J shed 7 bases, and the junction held 9 bases outside the gene matches. Germline CDR1 is GTSNPN and CDR2 is SVGIG (reference sequence). The V call is TRBV30, the J call TRBJ2-1, with 9 positions matching TRBD1. The receptor was isolated from a female donor in good health and CMV-seronegative. Sequenced: PBMCs. This CDR3 is CAWSFTQGAGNEQFF. The CDR3 nucleotides are TGTGCCTGGAGTTTTACACAGGGGGCAGGTAATGAGCAGTTCTTC. The whole variable domain, remainder taken from reference TRBV30 and TRBJ2-1, is SQTIHQWPATLVQPVGSPLSLECTVEGTSNPNLYWYRQAAGRGLQLLFYSVGIGQISSEVPQNLSASRPQDRQFILSSKKLLLSDSGFYLCAWSFTQGAGNEQFFGPGTRLTVL.